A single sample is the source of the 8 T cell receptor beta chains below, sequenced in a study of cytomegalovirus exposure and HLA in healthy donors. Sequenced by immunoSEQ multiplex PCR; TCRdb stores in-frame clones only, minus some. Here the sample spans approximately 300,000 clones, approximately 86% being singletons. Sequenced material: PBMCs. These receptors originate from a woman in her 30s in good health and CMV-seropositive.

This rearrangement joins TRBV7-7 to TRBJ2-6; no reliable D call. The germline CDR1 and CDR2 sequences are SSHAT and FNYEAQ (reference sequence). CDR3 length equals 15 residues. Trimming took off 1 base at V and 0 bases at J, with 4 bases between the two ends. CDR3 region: CASSLGPSGANVLTF. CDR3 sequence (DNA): TGTGCCAGCAGCTTAGGACCCTCTGGGGCCAACGTCCTGACTTTC.

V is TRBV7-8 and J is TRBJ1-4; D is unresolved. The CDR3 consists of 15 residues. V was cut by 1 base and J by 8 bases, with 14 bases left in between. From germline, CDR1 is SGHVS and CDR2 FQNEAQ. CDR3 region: CASSLVGSLYEKLFF. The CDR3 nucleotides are TGTGCCAGCAGCTTAGTAGGCAGTCTGTACGAAAAACTGTTTTTT.

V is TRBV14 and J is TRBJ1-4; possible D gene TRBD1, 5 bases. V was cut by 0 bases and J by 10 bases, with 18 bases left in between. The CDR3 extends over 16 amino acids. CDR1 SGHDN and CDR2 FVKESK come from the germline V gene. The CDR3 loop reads CASSQDVSRVGAKLFF. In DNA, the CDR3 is TGTGCCAGCAGCCAAGATGTAAGCAGGGTCGGGGCAAAACTGTTTTTT.

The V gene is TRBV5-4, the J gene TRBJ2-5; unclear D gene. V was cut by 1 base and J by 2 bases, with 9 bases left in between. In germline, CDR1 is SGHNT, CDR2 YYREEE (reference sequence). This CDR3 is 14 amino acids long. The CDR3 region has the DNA TGTGCCAGCAGCTTGTTTAACAGTCAAGAGACCCAGTACTTC. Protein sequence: CASSLFNSQETQYF.

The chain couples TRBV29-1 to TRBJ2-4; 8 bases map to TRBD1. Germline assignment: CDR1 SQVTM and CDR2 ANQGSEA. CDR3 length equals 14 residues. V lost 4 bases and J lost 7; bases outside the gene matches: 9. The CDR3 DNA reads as TGCAGCGTTGGGCGGACAGGGACGTCGAACATTCAGTACTTC. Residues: CSVGRTGTSNIQYF.

In nucleotides, the CDR3 is TGTGCCAGTAGTAACATCTTCAGGGAGAACCGCAATCAGCCCCAGCATTTT. This translates into CASSNIFRENRNQPQHF. The rearrangement uses TRBV19 and TRBJ1-5, with D possibly being TRBD1 (5 bases). Per germline, CDR1 LNHDA and CDR2 SQIVND (reference sequence). CDR3 size: 17 residues. Trimming removed 4 bases from V and 2 bases from J, with 18 bases in between.

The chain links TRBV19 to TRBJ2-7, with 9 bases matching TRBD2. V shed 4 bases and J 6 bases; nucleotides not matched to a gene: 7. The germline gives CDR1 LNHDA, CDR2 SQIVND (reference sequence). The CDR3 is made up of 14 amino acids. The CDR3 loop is CASSTASGRFEQYF. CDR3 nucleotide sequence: TGTGCCAGTAGTACCGCCAGCGGGAGGTTCGAGCAGTACTTC.

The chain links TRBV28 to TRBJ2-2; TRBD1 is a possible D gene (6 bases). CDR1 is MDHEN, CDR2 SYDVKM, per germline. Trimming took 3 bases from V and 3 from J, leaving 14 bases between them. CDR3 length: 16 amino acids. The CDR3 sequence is CASSFRTARDTGELFF. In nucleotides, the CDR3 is TGTGCCAGCAGTTTCAGGACAGCGCGCGACACCGGGGAGCTGTTTTTT.